These T cell receptor beta chains were read from a single sample in a study of blood T cell repertoires in COVID-19. Using immunoSEQ multiplex PCR, the repertoire was profiled, and TCRdb retains in-frame clones only, with some absent. Counted here are about 75,000 clones, 87% occurring once; the ten biggest clones make up approximately 6.4%. Sequencing was carried out using peripheral blood. The source is a woman aged 50 to 65 with acute or convalescent COVID-19. Both conserved end residues are part of each CDR3. A D gene is named only where the DNA matches it firmly. For some rows the clone size is stated as once, few or many, or as a class when expanded; others skip it.

j_call	v_call	d_call	clone_size	cdr3_nt	cdr3_aa
TRBJ2-5	TRBV14	.	.	TGTGCCAGCAGCGAAGAGGCCTTGACTCTGTTTAGGGAGACCCAGTACTTC	CASSEEALTLFRETQYF
TRBJ2-5	TRBV29-1	.	.	TGCAGCGTTGGCGGGGGTCCGGGACAGGTACAAGAGACCCAGTACTTC	CSVGGGPGQVQETQYF
TRBJ2-1	TRBV19	TRBD2	.	TGTGCCAGTAGTATAGGTAGCGGGGGGTTCTCCTACAATGAGCAGTTCTTC	CASSIGSGGFSYNEQFF
TRBJ2-1	TRBV5-5	TRBD2	.	TGTGCCAGCAGCTTGACTCCTAGCGGGAACGGCAATGAGCAGTTCTTC	CASSLTPSGNGNEQFF
TRBJ1-2	TRBV4-1	TRBD1	.	TGCGCCAGCTTCGGACAGGCGCCTACTTTTTATGGCTACACCTTC	CASFGQAPTFYGYTF
TRBJ2-4	TRBV19	TRBD1	.	TGTGCCAGTAGTGGGACAGTAGCCAAAAACATTCAGTACTTC	CASSGTVAKNIQYF
TRBJ1-6	TRBV4-3	.	.	TGCGCCAGCAGCCAAGTAGTAGAGAATTCACCCCTCCACTTT	CASSQVVENSPLHF
TRBJ1-2	TRBV19	.	.	TGTGCCAGTAGACGGCTAGCTAACTATGGCTACACCTTC	CASRRLANYGYTF
TRBJ1-6	TRBV30	TRBD1	.	TGTGCCTGGGGACAGGGGGGCGGTTCACCCCTCCACTTT	CAWGQGGGSPLHF
TRBJ1-2	TRBV28	TRBD1	.	TGTGCCAGCAGTTTTTCCGGGACAGATCTTAGCTATGGCTACACCTTC	CASSFSGTDLSYGYTF
TRBJ2-2	TRBV28	TRBD1	.	TGTGCCAGCAGTTTATTAGGGACAGGGGTAAACACCGGGGAGCTGTTTTTT	CASSLLGTGVNTGELFF
TRBJ1-4	TRBV19	TRBD1	.	TGTGCCAGTAGTATCGGGACAGCCAGAATGGAAAAACTGTTTTTT	CASSIGTARMEKLFF
TRBJ2-7	TRBV30	TRBD1	.	TGTGCCTGGAGCAAAGGGACAGCGAGATACGAGCAGTACTTC	CAWSKGTARYEQYF
TRBJ2-1	TRBV15	TRBD2	.	TGTGCCACCAGCGCACTAGCGGGGGTTGAGCAGTTCTTC	CATSALAGVEQFF
TRBJ1-1	TRBV30	.	.	TGTGCCCTGAGGGGACTTCTCGTGGCTGAAGCTTTCTTT	CALRGLLVAEAFF
TRBJ2-1	TRBV3-1/TRBV3-2	.	.	TGTGCCAGCAGCCAGAGGGCATCCTACAATGAGCAGTTCTTC	CASSQRASYNEQFF
TRBJ1-5	TRBV29-1	.	.	TGCAGCGTTGAACTGCAGGGGAGCAATCAGCCCCAGCATTTT	CSVELQGSNQPQHF
TRBJ2-1	TRBV5-4	TRBD2	.	TGTGCCAGCAGCACAGGGACTAGCGGCCTCTACAATGAGCAGTTCTTC	CASSTGTSGLYNEQFF
TRBJ1-6	TRBV19	TRBD1	.	TGTGCCAGTAGACGGGACAGAAATAATTCACCCCTCCACTTT	CASRRDRNNSPLHF
TRBJ2-3	TRBV6-1	TRBD1	.	TGTGCCAGCAGTGCCATACCGGGACAGGGGACAGATACGCAGTATTTT	CASSAIPGQGTDTQYF
TRBJ1-3	TRBV18	.	.	TGTGCCAGCTCACCAGGGCGACCGGGATCAGGAAACACCATATATTTT	CASSPGRPGSGNTIYF
TRBJ2-2	TRBV6-6	TRBD1	.	TGTGCCAGCAGAAGAAGGGACAGGGCCACCGGGGAGCTGTTTTTT	CASRRRDRATGELFF
TRBJ1-4	TRBV28	TRBD1	.	TGTGCCAGCAGTCCGGGACAGGGGGATGAAAAACTGTTTTTT	CASSPGQGDEKLFF
TRBJ1-1	TRBV2	.	.	TGTGCCAGCAGTGATCAGGGCATGAACACTGAAGCTTTCTTT	CASSDQGMNTEAFF
TRBJ2-1	TRBV30	.	.	TGTGCCTGGAGTTTGGAGCGCTACAATGAGCAGTTCTTC	CAWSLERYNEQFF
TRBJ2-1	TRBV13	TRBD2	few	TGTGCCAGCAGCTCTCTAGGGCAGCGGGGTGAGCAGTTCTTC	CASSSLGQRGEQFF
TRBJ2-7	TRBV5-6	TRBD2	.	TGTGCCAGCAGCCTGGGACTAGACACTTACGAGCAGTACTTC	CASSLGLDTYEQYF